This record looks at one TCR beta chain sequence and its context. The antigen is unknown. The source of the sample is a study of CXCR3-negative and CXCR3-positive naive CD8 T cells. Findings and caveats of the study: The study inferred TCR strength from TRB CDR3 properties and found comparable surface CD5 between naive subsets. CXCR3 levels fell partly with cryopreservation; most assays relied on fresh PBMCs. Comparison of naive cells showed more hydrophobic TRB CDR3s in CXCR3-positive than in CXCR3-negative naive cells.

5' RACE with UMI labels generated the TRB cDNA libraries. From the 5' RACE reads, TCRdb lists one entry per CDR3 protein and no DNA. The specimen's table records around 5,900 distinct CDR3 sequences. The source is a human donor in good health. Some clones in this sample may be carry-over from other donors' samples. Material for sequencing was naive CXCR3- CD8+ T cells from blood. Subset described: CD45RO-CCR7+CD27+CD95- naive CD8+ T cells lacking CXCR3 (TNR3-).

CDR3 sequence reads: CASSTSGANVLTF. The J gene is TRBJ2-6, the V gene TRBV28. The CDR3 covers 13 residues. Germline CDR1 MDHEN, CDR2 SYDVKM.